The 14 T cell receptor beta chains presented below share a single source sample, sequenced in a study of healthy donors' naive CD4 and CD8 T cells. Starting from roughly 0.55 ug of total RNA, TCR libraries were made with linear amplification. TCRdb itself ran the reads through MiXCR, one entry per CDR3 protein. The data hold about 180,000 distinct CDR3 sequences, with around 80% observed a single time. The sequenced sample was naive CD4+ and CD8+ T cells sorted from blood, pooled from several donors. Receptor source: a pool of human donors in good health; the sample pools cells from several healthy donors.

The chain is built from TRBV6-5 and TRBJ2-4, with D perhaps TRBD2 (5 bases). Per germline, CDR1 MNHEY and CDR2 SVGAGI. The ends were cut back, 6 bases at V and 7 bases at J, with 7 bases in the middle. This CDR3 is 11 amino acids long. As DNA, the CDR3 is TGTGCCAGCAGAGAGGGTAACATTCAGTACTTC. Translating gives CASREGNIQYF.

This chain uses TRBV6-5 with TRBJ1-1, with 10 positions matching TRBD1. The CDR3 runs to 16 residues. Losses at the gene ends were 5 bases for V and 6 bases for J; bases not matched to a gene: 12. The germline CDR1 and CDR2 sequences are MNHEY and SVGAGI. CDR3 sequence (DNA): TGTGCCAGCAGTCCCCGGGACAGGGGTTTAGGCGCTGAAGCTTTCTTT. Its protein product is CASSPRDRGLGAEAFF.

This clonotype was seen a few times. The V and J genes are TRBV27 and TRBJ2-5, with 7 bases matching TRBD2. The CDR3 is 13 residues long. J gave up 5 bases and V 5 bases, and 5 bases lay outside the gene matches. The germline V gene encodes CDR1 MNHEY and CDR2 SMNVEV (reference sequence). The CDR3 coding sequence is TGTGCCAGCAGTGGGGAGGGCCGGGAGACCCAGTACTTC. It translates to CASSGEGRETQYF.

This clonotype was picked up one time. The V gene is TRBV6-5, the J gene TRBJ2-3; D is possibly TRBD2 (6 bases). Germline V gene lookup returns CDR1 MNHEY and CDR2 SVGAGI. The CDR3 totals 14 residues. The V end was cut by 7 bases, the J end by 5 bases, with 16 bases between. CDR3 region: CASTAGTRGDTQYF. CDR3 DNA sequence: TGTGCCAGCACCGCGGGGACCCGGGGAGATACGCAGTATTTT.

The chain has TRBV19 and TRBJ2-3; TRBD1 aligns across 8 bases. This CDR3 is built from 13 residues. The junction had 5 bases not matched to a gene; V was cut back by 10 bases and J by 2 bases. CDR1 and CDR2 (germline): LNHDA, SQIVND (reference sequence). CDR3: CATRTGPTDTQYF. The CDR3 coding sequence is TGTGCCACCAGGACAGGGCCCACAGATACGCAGTATTTT.

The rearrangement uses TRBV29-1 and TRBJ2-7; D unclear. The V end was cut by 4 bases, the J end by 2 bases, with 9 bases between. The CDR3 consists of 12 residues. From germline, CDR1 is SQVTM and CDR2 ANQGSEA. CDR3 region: CSVGLRTYEQYF. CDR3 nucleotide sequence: TGCAGCGTTGGGCTTAGAACCTACGAGCAGTACTTC.

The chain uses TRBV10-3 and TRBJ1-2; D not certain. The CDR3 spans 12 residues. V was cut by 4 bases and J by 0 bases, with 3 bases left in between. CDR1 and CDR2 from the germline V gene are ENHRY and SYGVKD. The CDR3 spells CAISGTNYGYTF. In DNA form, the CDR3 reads TGTGCCATCAGTGGGACTAACTATGGCTACACCTTC.

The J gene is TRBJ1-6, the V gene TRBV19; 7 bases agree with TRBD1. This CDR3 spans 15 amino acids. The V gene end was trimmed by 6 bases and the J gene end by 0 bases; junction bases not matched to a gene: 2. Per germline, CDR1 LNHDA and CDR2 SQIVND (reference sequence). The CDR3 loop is CASSRQGSYNSPLHF. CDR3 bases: TGTGCCAGTAGCCGACAGGGCTCCTATAATTCACCCCTCCACTTT.

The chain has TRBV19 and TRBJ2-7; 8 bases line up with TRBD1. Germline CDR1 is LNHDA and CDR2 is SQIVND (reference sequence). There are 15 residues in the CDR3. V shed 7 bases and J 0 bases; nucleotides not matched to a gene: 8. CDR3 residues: CASTEGTGLSYEQYF. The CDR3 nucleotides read TGTGCCAGTACCGAAGGGACAGGTCTCTCCTACGAGCAGTACTTC.

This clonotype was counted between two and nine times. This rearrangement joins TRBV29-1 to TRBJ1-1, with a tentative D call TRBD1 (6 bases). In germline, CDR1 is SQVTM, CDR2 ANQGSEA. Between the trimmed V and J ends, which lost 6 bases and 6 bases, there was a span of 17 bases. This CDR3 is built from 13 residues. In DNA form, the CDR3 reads TGCAGCGTCCAACAGGGATCCTTCGCTGAAGCTTTCTTT. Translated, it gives CSVQQGSFAEAFF. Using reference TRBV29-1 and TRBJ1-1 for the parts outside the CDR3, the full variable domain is SAVISQKPSRDICQRGTSLTIQCQVDSQVTMMFWYRQQPGQSLTLIATANQGSEATYESGFVIDKFPISRPNLTFSTLTVSNMSPEDSSIYLCSVQQGSFAEAFFGQGTRLTVV.

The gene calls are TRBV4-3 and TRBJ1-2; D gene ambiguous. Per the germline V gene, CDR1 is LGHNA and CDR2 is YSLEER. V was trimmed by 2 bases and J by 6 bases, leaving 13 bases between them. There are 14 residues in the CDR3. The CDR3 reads CASSQRAVEDGYTF. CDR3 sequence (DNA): TGCGCCAGCAGCCAAAGAGCCGTGGAGGATGGCTACACCTTC.

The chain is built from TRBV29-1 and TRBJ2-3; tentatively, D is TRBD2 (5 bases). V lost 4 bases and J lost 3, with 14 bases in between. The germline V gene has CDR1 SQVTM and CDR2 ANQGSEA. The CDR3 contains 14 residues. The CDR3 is CSVAAGTRTDTQYF. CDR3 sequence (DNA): TGCAGCGTTGCGGCGGGCACCAGAACAGATACGCAGTATTTT.

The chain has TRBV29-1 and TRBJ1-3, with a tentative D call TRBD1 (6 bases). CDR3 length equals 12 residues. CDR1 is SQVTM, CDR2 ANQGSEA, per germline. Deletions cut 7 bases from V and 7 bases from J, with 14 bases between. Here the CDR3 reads CSASTGSNTIYF. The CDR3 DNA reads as TGCAGCGCGTCCACAGGGTCCAACACCATATATTTT.

The CDR3 protein is CASSISLLNTEAFF. The DNA of the CDR3 is TGTGCCAGTAGTATAAGTCTCTTGAACACTGAAGCTTTCTTT. The chain joins TRBV19 to TRBJ1-1; the D is unclear. CDR1 and CDR2 from the germline V gene are LNHDA and SQIVND (reference sequence). V lost 2 bases and J lost 0, with 7 bases in between. The CDR3 has 14 residues.